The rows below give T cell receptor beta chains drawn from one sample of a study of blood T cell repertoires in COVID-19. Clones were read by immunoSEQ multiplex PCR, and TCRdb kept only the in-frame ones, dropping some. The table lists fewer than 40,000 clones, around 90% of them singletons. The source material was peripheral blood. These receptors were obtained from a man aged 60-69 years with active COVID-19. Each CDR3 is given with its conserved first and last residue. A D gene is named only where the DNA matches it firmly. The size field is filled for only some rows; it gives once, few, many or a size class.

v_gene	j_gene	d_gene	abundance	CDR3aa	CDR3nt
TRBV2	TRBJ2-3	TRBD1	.	CASRGWGQGYTDTQYF	TGTGCCAGCAGGGGGTGGGGACAGGGATACACAGATACGCAGTATTTT
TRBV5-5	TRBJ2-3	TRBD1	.	CASSLASRGPSTDTQYF	TGTGCCAGCAGCTTGGCCTCCAGGGGGCCTAGCACAGATACGCAGTATTTT
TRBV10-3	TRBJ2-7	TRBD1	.	CAISEEEGQPSYEQYF	TGTGCCATCAGTGAGGAAGAGGGACAGCCCTCCTACGAGCAGTACTTC
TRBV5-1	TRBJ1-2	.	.	CASSLGSELLANYGYTF	TGCGCCAGCAGCTTGGGGTCAGAACTTCTAGCTAACTATGGCTACACCTTC
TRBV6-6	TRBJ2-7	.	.	CASSGLSVYEQYF	TGTGCCAGCAGTGGTCTAAGCGTTTACGAGCAGTACTTC
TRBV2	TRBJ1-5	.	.	CASSVAASGPQHF	TGTGCCAGCAGTGTAGCCGCGAGCGGGCCCCAGCATTTT
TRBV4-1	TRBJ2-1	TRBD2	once	CASSQQVSGTSGPAYNEQFF	TGCGCCAGCAGCCAACAGGTTTCCGGGACTAGCGGCCCCGCCTACAATGAGCAGTTCTTC
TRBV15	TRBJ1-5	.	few	CATSRDSWEGGNQPQHF	TGTGCCACCAGCAGAGATTCCTGGGAAGGAGGGAATCAGCCCCAGCATTTT
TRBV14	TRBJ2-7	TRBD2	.	CASSQRSSGVHEQYF	TGTGCCAGCAGCCAAAGGTCTAGCGGGGTCCACGAGCAGTACTTC
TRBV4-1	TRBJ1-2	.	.	CASSQFEGDYGYTF	TGCGCCAGCAGCCAATTTGAGGGTGACTATGGCTACACCTTC
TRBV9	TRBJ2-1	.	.	CASSALLASEQFF	TGTGCCAGCAGCGCCCTTCTAGCGAGTGAGCAGTTCTTC
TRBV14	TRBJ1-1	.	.	CASSQGPGRRGRNTEAFF	TGTGCCAGCAGCCAGGGCCCGGGGCGCCGGGGGAGAAACACTGAAGCTTTCTTT
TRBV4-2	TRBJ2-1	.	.	CASSQDRAGHNEQFF	TGTGCCAGCAGCCAAGATAGGGCGGGACACAATGAGCAGTTCTTC
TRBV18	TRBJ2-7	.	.	CASSTTAYEQYF	TGTGCCAGCTCAACCACAGCATACGAGCAGTACTTC
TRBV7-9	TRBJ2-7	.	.	CASSLETGYATFSYEQYF	TGTGCCAGCAGCTTAGAGACAGGTTACGCAACATTCTCCTACGAGCAGTACTTC
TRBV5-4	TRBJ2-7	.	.	CASSRNGVSSYEQYF	TGTGCCAGCAGCCGGAACGGGGTTAGCTCCTACGAGCAGTACTTC
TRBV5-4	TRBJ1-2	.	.	CASRSGGIRYGYTF	TGTGCCAGCAGGTCAGGAGGCATCCGGTATGGCTACACCTTC
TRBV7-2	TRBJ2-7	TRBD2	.	CASSTWDVRGNEQYF	TGTGCCAGCAGCACGTGGGACGTGCGGGGGAACGAGCAGTACTTC
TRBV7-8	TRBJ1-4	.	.	CASSNIQGREKLFF	TGTGCCAGCAGTAATATACAGGGTCGCGAAAAACTGTTTTTT
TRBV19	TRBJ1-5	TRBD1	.	CASSIRDRGGRNQPQHF	TGTGCCAGTAGTATCCGGGACAGGGGCGGCCGGAATCAGCCCCAGCATTTT
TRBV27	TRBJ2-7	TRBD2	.	CASSPGLAGAYRAYEQYF	TGTGCCAGCAGCCCGGGACTAGCGGGAGCCTACCGAGCCTACGAGCAGTACTTC
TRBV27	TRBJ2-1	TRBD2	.	CASSLGLAGTRHDEQFF	TGTGCCAGCAGTTTGGGACTAGCGGGAACACGACACGATGAGCAGTTCTTC
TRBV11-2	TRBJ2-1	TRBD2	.	CASRRLAGDGYEQFF	TGTGCCAGCAGGCGCCTAGCGGGAGACGGATATGAGCAGTTCTTC
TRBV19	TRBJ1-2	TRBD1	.	CASSYSGTGYGYTF	TGTGCCAGTAGTTACTCCGGGACAGGGTATGGCTACACCTTC
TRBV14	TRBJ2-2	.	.	CASSQRVNTGELFF	TGTGCCAGCAGCCAACGGGTGAACACCGGGGAGCTGTTTTTT
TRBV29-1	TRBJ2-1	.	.	CSVGHSYNEQFF	TGCAGCGTTGGGCACAGCTACAATGAGCAGTTCTTC
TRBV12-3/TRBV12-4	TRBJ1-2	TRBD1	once	CASSMTGENGYTF	TGTGCCAGCAGCATGACAGGGGAGAACGGCTACACCTTC
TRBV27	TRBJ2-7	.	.	CASRLDSTRTYEQYF	TGTGCCAGCAGACTCGACAGTACCCGTACCTACGAGCAGTACTTC
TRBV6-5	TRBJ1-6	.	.	CASSYSEGPLHF	TGTGCCAGCAGTTACTCGGAGGGGCCCCTCCACTTT
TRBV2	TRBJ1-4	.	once	CASGGQNEKLFF	TGTGCCAGCGGAGGACAGAATGAAAAACTGTTTTTT